Here is one TCR beta chain with its context. The source of the sample is a study of blood T cell repertoires in COVID-19. About the study: The United States, Italy and Spain supplied acute and convalescent COVID-19 samples. Sources were T cells, B-cell-depleted T cells, or PBMCs; the material itself was cDNA or gDNA.

The data were produced by immunoSEQ multiplex PCR, yet TCRdb's version contains in-frame clones alone and is incomplete. The table lists 200,000 to 250,000 clones, less than 90% of them singletons. From germline, CDR1 is SGHNT and CDR2 YENEEA. The CDR3 loop spans 15 amino acids. The germline V and J ends were trimmed by 4 bases and 3 bases, with 14 bases remaining between them. This chain joins TRBV11-3 and TRBJ2-3, with TRBD2 as a possible D gene (6 bases). This receptor was obtained from a man aged 55 to 70 with acute or convalescent COVID-19. Sequenced sample: peripheral blood. CDR3 DNA: TGTGCCAGCAGCTCCGTGGCGGGGTTAACAGATACGCAGTATTTT. This encodes CASSSVAGLTDTQYF. Full variable domain (missing parts from reference TRBV11-3 and TRBJ2-3): EAGVVQSPRYKIIEKKQPVAFWCNPISGHNTLYWYLQNLGQGPELLIRYENEEAVDDSQLPKDRFSAERLKGVDSTLKIQPAELGDSAVYLCASSSVAGLTDTQYFGPGTRLTVL.